One sample yielded the 23 T cell receptor beta chains listed below, sequenced in a study of cytomegalovirus exposure and HLA in healthy donors. PCR primers comprised 60 Vbeta and 13 Jbeta primers. The repertoire was sequenced with immunoSEQ multiplex PCR; TCRdb's copy has only in-frame clones and lacks some. This table has around 110,000 clones, roughly 77% appearing once. The sequencing input was PBMCs. The receptor source for this set is a man aged 35-49 years in good health and CMV-seronegative.

This clone was picked up a small number of times. This chain uses TRBV7-2 with TRBJ2-7, with 10 bases that match TRBD2. The CDR3 is 14 residues long. Germline assignment: CDR1 SGHTA and CDR2 FQGNSA. V shed 5 bases and J 2 bases; nucleotides not matched to a gene: 3. The CDR3 region is CASSPAGGPYEQYF. CDR3 nucleotide sequence: TGTGCCAGCAGCCCAGCGGGGGGGCCCTACGAGCAGTACTTC.

This clone has a single count. V is TRBV7-9 and J is TRBJ2-7; 7 bases fit TRBD1. V lost 5 bases to trimming and J lost 2 bases; unmatched junction nucleotides: 3. CDR1 and CDR2 from the germline V gene are SEHNR and FQNEAQ (reference sequence). The CDR3 has 13 residues. The CDR3 DNA sequence: TGTGCCAGCAGCCGGGACAGAGCCTACGAGCAGTACTTC. Protein: CASSRDRAYEQYF.

The chain carries TRBV5-1 and TRBJ2-5; 9 bases align to TRBD1. The J call is doubtful: the DNA matches TRBJ2-7 better. This CDR3 contains 14 residues. The germline V gene has CDR1 SGHRS and CDR2 YFSETQ. Here the CDR3 reads CASSWRTGVNEQYF. DNA for the CDR3: TGCGCCAGCAGCTGGCGGACAGGGGTCAACGAGCAGTACTTC.

This chain joins TRBV27 and TRBJ1-1, with D perhaps matching TRBD1 (5 bases). CDR3 size: 12 residues. Trimming removed 4 bases at V and 8 bases at J, with 11 bases between. Germline V lookup: CDR1 MNHEY, CDR2 SMNVEV (reference sequence). CDR3 DNA: TGTGCCAGCAGTTCTTGGGGGGTAGAAGCTTTCTTT. This encodes CASSSWGVEAFF.

CDR3 sequence: CAISESTGTDTQYF. DNA for the CDR3: TGTGCCATCAGTGAGTCCACAGGGACAGATACGCAGTATTTT. The chain joins TRBV10-3 to TRBJ2-3; weak D call: TRBD1 (6 bases). CDR1 is ENHRY, CDR2 SYGVKD, per germline. V gave up 0 bases and J gave up 3 bases, with 7 bases separating them. CDR3 length equals 14 residues.

The gene calls are TRBV4-1 and TRBJ2-5; a weak D match, TRBD1 (6 bases). The CDR3 length is 16 residues. V lost 0 bases and J lost 4, with 15 bases in between. Germline assignment: CDR1 MGHRA and CDR2 YSYEKL. As DNA, the CDR3 is TGCGCCAGCAGCCAAGATCAGGCCAGGGGCAGAGAGACCCAGTACTTC. Its translation: CASSQDQARGRETQYF.

The chain uses TRBV4-2 and TRBJ2-3, with 7 positions matching TRBD2. J gave up 0 bases and V 2 bases, and 8 bases lay outside the gene matches. Germline values: CDR1 LGHNA, CDR2 YNFKEQ. CDR3 size: 17 residues. The CDR3 is CASSQSLLAESTDTQYF. CDR3 coding DNA: TGTGCCAGCAGCCAAAGTCTCCTAGCGGAGAGCACAGATACGCAGTATTTT.

The J gene is TRBJ1-1, the V gene TRBV7-2; 9 nucleotides agree with TRBD1. Germline-derived CDR1 and CDR2 are SGHTA and FQGNSA. The CDR3 loop spans 14 amino acids. With 1 base clipped from V and 8 bases from J, the junction kept 5 bases outside the gene matches. The CDR3 protein is CASSLGLGQGEAFF. CDR3 sequence (DNA): TGTGCCAGCAGCTTAGGGTTGGGACAGGGCGAAGCTTTCTTT.

The V and J genes are TRBV7-9 and TRBJ1-4, with 8 positions matching TRBD1. With V trimmed by 5 bases and J by 8 bases, 10 bases remained unmatched. Germline CDR1 and CDR2: SEHNR and FQNEAQ (reference sequence). The CDR3 length is 15 residues. The CDR3 loop reads CASSMTGTGEEKLFF. CDR3 DNA sequence: TGTGCCAGCAGCATGACCGGGACAGGTGAAGAAAAACTGTTTTTT.

V and J are TRBV6-5 and TRBJ2-6; possibly TRBD1 for D (5 bases). The CDR3 runs to 15 residues. Germline CDR1 is MNHEY and CDR2 is SVGAGI. V lost 6 bases and J 0 bases, leaving 9 bases between the germline ends. CDR3 sequence (DNA): TGTGCCAGCAGCCGAGACAGCTCTGGGGCCAACGTCCTGACTTTC. Protein product: CASSRDSSGANVLTF.

CDR3 sequence reads: CASISDNSYEQYF. The DNA of the CDR3 is TGTGCCAGCATCTCCGACAACTCCTACGAGCAGTACTTC. The V and J genes are TRBV11-3 and TRBJ2-5; D call uncertain. The better agreement between TRBJ2-7 and the DNA end casts doubt on the J call. The germline CDR1 and CDR2 sequences are SGHNT and YENEEA. This CDR3 has 13 amino acids.

V and J are TRBV7-2 and TRBJ2-1, with a tentative D call TRBD2 (6 bases). V was shortened by 1 base and J by 7 bases, with 11 bases between the two germline ends. Germline V CDR1 and CDR2: SGHTA, FQGNSA. CDR3 size: 14 residues. The CDR3 loop reads CASSLVAGRNEQFF. In DNA form, the CDR3 reads TGTGCCAGCAGCTTAGTTGCGGGGAGGAATGAGCAGTTCTTC.

This clone was seen only a few times. The chain is built from TRBV5-6 and TRBJ1-4; no firm D call. Germline V CDR1 and CDR2: SGHDT, YYEEEE. Deletions cut 1 base from V and 1 base from J, with 8 bases between. The CDR3 extends over 15 amino acids. CDR3 loop: CASSLTRGTNEKLFF. CDR3 in DNA: TGTGCCAGCAGCTTGACGCGGGGAACTAATGAAAAACTGTTTTTT. The whole variable domain, remainder taken from reference TRBV5-6 and TRBJ1-4, is DAGVTQSPTHLIKTRGQQVTLRCSPKSGHDTVSWYQQALGQGPQFIFQYYEEEERQRGNFPDRFSGHQFPNYSSELNVNALLLGDSALYLCASSLTRGTNEKLFFGSGTQLSVL.

The CDR3 nucleotides read TGTGCCAGCAGCCGGGCCCGGGACAGTGAAGCTTTCTTT. Encoded protein: CASSRARDSEAFF. The chain uses TRBV5-5 and TRBJ1-1; 7 bases fit TRBD1. Germline trimming cut 4 bases from V and 7 bases from J; bases unmatched to any gene: 7. Germline CDR1 SGHKS, CDR2 YYEKEE (reference sequence). This CDR3 has 13 residues.

The chain has TRBV4-2 and TRBJ1-4, with 7 bases fitting TRBD1. Trimming at V came to 4 bases and at J to 5 bases, leaving 4 bases not matched to a gene. Germline V gene sequence: CDR1 LGHNA, CDR2 YNFKEQ. The CDR3 runs to 14 residues. The chain's CDR3 is CASSPGQKNEKLFF. The CDR3 bases are TGTGCCAGCAGCCCGGGACAGAAAAATGAAAAACTGTTTTTT.

The chain joins TRBV18 to TRBJ1-1, with D possibly TRBD1 on 6 matching bases. The CDR3 runs to 12 residues. CDR1 and CDR2 from the germline V gene are KGHSH and LQKENI. Trimming stripped 3 bases from V and 4 bases from J, with 6 bases between. CDR3 residues: CASSPDSTEAFF. For the CDR3, the DNA is TGTGCCAGCTCACCGGACAGCACTGAAGCTTTCTTT. The whole variable domain, remainder taken from reference TRBV18 and TRBJ1-1, is NAGVMQNPRHLVRRRGQEARLRCSPMKGHSHVYWYRQLPEEGLKFMVYLQKENIIDESGMPKERFSAEFPKEGPSILRIQQVVRGDSAAYFCASSPDSTEAFFGQGTRLTVV.

The genes are TRBV12-5 and TRBJ1-1; D uncertain. There are 12 residues in the CDR3. Trimming removed 6 bases at V and 3 bases at J, with 8 bases between. The germline gives CDR1 LGHNT, CDR2 FRNRAP. CDR3 in DNA: TGTGCTAGTGGCCCCGACTACACTGAAGCTTTCTTT. It yields the protein CASGPDYTEAFF.

The V and J genes are TRBV7-9 and TRBJ2-5; TRBD1 agrees at 7 bases. Matching the DNA end better, TRBJ2-7 makes the J call doubtful. Germline CDR1 is SEHNR and CDR2 is FQNEAQ (reference sequence). This CDR3 spans 14 amino acids. The CDR3 sequence is CASSFSNRGYEQYF. For the CDR3, the DNA is TGTGCCAGCAGCTTCAGCAACAGGGGCTACGAGCAGTACTTC.

This chain links TRBV11-2 with TRBJ2-2, with 8 bases aligning to TRBD1. CDR3 length equals 15 residues. Trimming removed 4 bases from V and 6 bases from J; junction bases left unmatched: 7. CDR1 is SGHAT and CDR2 is FQNNGV in the germline V gene. The CDR3 is CASSSDRVGAGELFF. The CDR3 DNA reads TGTGCCAGCAGCTCGGACAGGGTCGGCGCCGGGGAGCTGTTTTTT. The full variable domain, rest sourced from reference TRBV11-2 and TRBJ2-2, is EAGVAQSPRYKIIEKRQSVAFWCNPISGHATLYWYQQILGQGPKLLIQFQNNGVVDDSQLPKDRFSAERLKGVDSTLKIQPAKLEDSAVYLCASSSDRVGAGELFFGEGSRLTVL.

The chain has TRBV2 and TRBJ2-1; TRBD1 might be the D (5 bases). Looked up from germline, CDR1 is SNHLY and CDR2 is FYNNEI. V was cut by 6 bases and J by 7 bases, with 10 bases left in between. The CDR3 has 12 residues. CDR3 nucleotides: TGTGCCAGCAGGGCAGGGCAGAATGAGCAGTTCTTC. Its protein product is CASRAGQNEQFF.

The CDR3 spells CASSTHPRLAGNTDTQYF. The CDR3 region has the DNA TGCGCCAGCAGCACCCACCCAAGACTAGCGGGGAACACAGATACGCAGTATTTT. The chain uses TRBV4-1 and TRBJ2-3; 11 bases are a match to TRBD2. Germline-derived CDR1 and CDR2 are MGHRA and YSYEKL. V lost 5 bases, J lost 2 bases, and 12 bases stayed unmatched. The CDR3 spans 18 residues.

The chain links TRBV12-5 to TRBJ1-6, with D perhaps TRBD1 (6 bases). The CDR3 has 20 amino acids. Trimming pared 0 bases from V and 0 bases from J, leaving 18 bases between. Germline values: CDR1 LGHNT, CDR2 FRNRAP. In DNA form, the CDR3 reads TGTGCTAGTGGTTTGGTCAGGACAGTTGGTGCAAGCTCCTATAATTCACCCCTCCACTTT. It translates to CASGLVRTVGASSYNSPLHF.

The V and J genes are TRBV6-1 and TRBJ1-5; 9 bases fit TRBD1. Germline values: CDR1 MNHNS, CDR2 SASEGT. The CDR3 spans 15 residues. Unmatched junction bases numbered 3, after V lost 4 bases and J lost 2 bases. This CDR3 reads CASSGQGVGNQPQHF. CDR3 sequence (DNA): TGTGCCAGCAGTGGACAGGGGGTAGGCAATCAGCCCCAGCATTTT.